One sample yielded the 21 T cell receptor beta chains listed below, sequenced in a study of shared clonotypes between healthy human individuals. Generated by immunoSEQ multiplex PCR, the TCRdb table keeps only in-frame clones and is missing some. The sample contains around 2.3 million clones, 90% to 97% of which appear only once. Sequencing used naive CD4+ T cells sorted from blood. Described subset: CD45RA+ positively selected. The receptors originated from a man between 18 and 35 years old in good health.

The chain employs TRBV11-2 and TRBJ1-2, with TRBD1 matching over 7 bases. CDR3 length: 14 amino acids. With V trimmed by 2 bases and J by 8 bases, 8 bases remained unmatched. Germline V gene lookup returns CDR1 SGHAT and CDR2 FQNNGV. Written as DNA, the CDR3 is TGTGCCAGCAGCTTATTTCCAGGGGGATGGGGCTACACCTTC. It encodes CASSLFPGGWGYTF.

The chain recombines TRBV7-9 with TRBJ1-4; 8 nucleotides agree with TRBD1. Trimming removed 0 bases from V and 7 bases from J; junction bases left unmatched: 4. Germline loops: CDR1 SEHNR, CDR2 FQNEAQ (reference sequence). The CDR3 runs to 15 residues. The CDR3 protein is CASSLAETGGEKLFF. Written as DNA, the CDR3 is TGTGCCAGCAGCTTAGCGGAAACAGGGGGTGAAAAACTGTTTTTT.

The chain links TRBV28 to TRBJ2-6; no firm D call. Germline V gene lookup returns CDR1 MDHEN and CDR2 SYDVKM. The V end was cut by 3 bases, the J end by 2 bases, with 5 bases between. This CDR3 spans 14 amino acids. The CDR3 DNA reads TGTGCCAGCAGTTTCCCTGCTGGGGCCAACGTCCTGACTTTC. This codes for CASSFPAGANVLTF.

The V gene is TRBV10-1, the J gene TRBJ2-1, with a tentative D call TRBD2 (6 bases). The CDR3 is 15 residues long. CDR1 is WNHNN, CDR2 SYGVQD, per germline (reference sequence). Trimming removed 3 bases from V and 8 bases from J, with 17 bases in between. Written as DNA, the CDR3 is TGCGCCAGCAGTGATGGGGGGTCTAGTCCGCATGAGCAGTTCTTC. Translation gives CASSDGGSSPHEQFF.

A remark on this clone: At the DNA level, this CDR3 is encoded by other sequences in the same sample as well. This sequence joins TRBV11-2 and TRBJ2-7; D is unclear. Per the germline V gene, CDR1 is SGHAT and CDR2 is FQNNGV. The CDR3 is 12 amino acids. V shed 3 bases and J shed 4 bases, with 7 bases lying between them. The CDR3 loop is CASSFFSYEQYF. CDR3 nucleotides: TGTGCCAGCAGCTTTTTTAGTTACGAGCAGTACTTC.

A single count supports this clone. The rearrangement uses TRBV15 and TRBJ1-6; no clear D. The CDR3 consists of 13 residues. The V and J ends lost 3 bases and 8 bases respectively, with 8 bases between them. In germline, CDR1 is LNHNV, CDR2 YYDKDF (reference sequence). CDR3 DNA: TGTGCCACCAGCAGGGACTTGGATTCACCCCTCCACTTT. Its translation is CATSRDLDSPLHF.

V gene TRBV4-1 combines with J gene TRBJ2-1; 9 nucleotides line up with TRBD1. Germline V gives CDR1 MGHRA, CDR2 YSYEKL. The V and J ends lost 2 bases and 9 bases, in that order; junction bases with no gene match: 8. This CDR3 contains 15 residues. The CDR3 DNA sequence: TGCGCCAGCAGCCAAACCGGGACAGGGCTTCCTGAGCAGTTCTTC. It specifies CASSQTGTGLPEQFF.

The chain recombines TRBV19 with TRBJ2-2; 7 nucleotides line up with TRBD1. This CDR3 spans 16 amino acids. After removal of 6 bases from V and 3 bases from J, the junction contained 10 bases not matched to a gene. CDR1 is LNHDA, CDR2 SQIVND, per germline (reference sequence). The CDR3 spells CASRDERQGYTGELFF. DNA for the CDR3: TGTGCCAGTAGGGATGAAAGACAGGGCTACACCGGGGAGCTGTTTTTT.

This sequence joins TRBV6-5 and TRBJ2-2; D gene uncertain. CDR1 and CDR2 (germline): MNHEY, SVGAGI. This CDR3 is 13 amino acids long. V was clipped by 6 bases and J by 1 base, with 6 bases between them. The DNA for the CDR3 is TGTGCCAGCAGAGCCAAGAACACCGGGGAGCTGTTTTTT. Its protein is CASRAKNTGELFF.

This chain uses TRBV7-7 with TRBJ2-3; weak D call: TRBD2 (6 bases). Germline V gene data show CDR1 as SSHAT and CDR2 as FNYEAQ (reference sequence). The CDR3 covers 13 residues. CDR3 region: CASGSDRSDTQYF. In nucleotides, the CDR3 is TGTGCTAGCGGCTCCGACCGGTCGGATACGCAGTATTTT.

This clone was found a few times. The gene calls are TRBV28 and TRBJ1-6; D unclear. Germline CDR1 is MDHEN and CDR2 is SYDVKM. The CDR3 is 16 amino acids. With 5 bases removed from V and 9 bases from J, the gap between germline ends came to 20 bases. The CDR3 loop reads CASSPPGVVAGSPLHF. The CDR3 DNA reads TGTGCCAGCAGTCCCCCCGGGGTTGTGGCGGGTTCACCCCTCCACTTT. Supplemented by reference TRBV28 and TRBJ1-6, the full variable domain reads DVKVTQSSRYLVKRTGEKVFLECVQDMDHENMFWYRQDPGLGLRLIYFSYDVKMKEKGDIPEGYSVSREKKERFSLILESASTNQTSMYLCASSPPGVVAGSPLHFGNGTRLTVT.

Notes on this clone: Other DNA sequences of this sample code for an identical CDR3. In DNA form, the CDR3 reads TGTGCCAGCAGTTACAGGGATGAAAAACTGTTTTTT. Amino acids: CASSYRDEKLFF. The V call is TRBV6-5, the J call TRBJ1-4; D is uncertain. The V gene's germline CDR1 is MNHEY and CDR2 SVGAGI. This CDR3 comprises 12 residues. The V and J ends lost 2 bases and 6 bases respectively, with 4 bases between them.

The chain employs TRBV5-1 and TRBJ2-1, with 7 nucleotides matching TRBD2. The CDR3 totals 14 residues. Per germline, CDR1 SGHRS and CDR2 YFSETQ. Trimming took 5 bases from V and 4 from J; bases not matched to a gene: 6. CDR3 nucleotides: TGCGCCAGCAGAGCGGGACCAGGGTACAATGAGCAGTTCTTC. Its protein is CASRAGPGYNEQFF.

V usage is TRBV28 and J usage is TRBJ1-6; D ambiguous. CDR3 size: 15 residues. Trimming shortened V by 7 bases and J by 6 bases, and 16 bases separated the two germline ends. Germline values: CDR1 MDHEN, CDR2 SYDVKM. The CDR3 reads CASKDSGVANSPLHF. CDR3 in DNA: TGTGCCAGCAAAGATTCCGGGGTGGCTAATTCACCCCTCCACTTT.

The chain is built from TRBV15 and TRBJ2-2; D is unclear. Germline loops: CDR1 LNHNV, CDR2 YYDKDF (reference sequence). The CDR3 has 15 amino acids. V was pared by 0 bases and J by 1 base, with 6 bases between. DNA of the CDR3: TGTGCCACCAGCAGAGATACTAAGAACACCGGGGAGCTGTTTTTT. As protein: CATSRDTKNTGELFF.

Comments on this clone: This CDR3 is also generated by other DNA sequences in the sample. The rearrangement links TRBV10-3 to TRBJ2-3, with D unclear. Germline-derived CDR1 and CDR2 are ENHRY and SYGVKD. Trimming took off 10 bases at V and 0 bases at J, with 14 bases between the two ends. CDR3 length equals 14 residues. Here the CDR3 reads CATSSEPSTDTQYF. In DNA, the CDR3 is TGTGCCACCTCTTCCGAGCCTAGCACAGATACGCAGTATTTT.

The V and J genes are TRBV18 and TRBJ2-7; 11 nucleotides line up with TRBD1. Per the germline V gene, CDR1 is KGHSH and CDR2 is LQKENI. The junction had 6 bases not matched to a gene; V was cut back by 5 bases and J by 3 bases. This CDR3 is 15 amino acids long. In DNA, the CDR3 is TGTGCCAGCTCAACCTCCGGGACAGGGGGCTACGAGCAGTACTTC. Translated, it gives CASSTSGTGGYEQYF.

As to this clone: This sample also contains other DNA sequences that code for the same CDR3. Here the CDR3 reads CASRRDTTDTQYF. The CDR3 DNA reads TGTGCCAGCAGACGGGACACCACAGATACGCAGTATTTT. The chain has TRBV6-5 and TRBJ2-3; D is possibly TRBD1 (6 bases). This CDR3 is 13 amino acids long. The germline gives CDR1 MNHEY, CDR2 SVGAGI. Trimming removed 6 bases at V and 2 bases at J, with 9 bases between.

J is TRBJ1-6 and V is TRBV9; 7 positions agree with TRBD1. CDR1 and CDR2 from the germline V gene are SGDLS and YYNGEE. This CDR3 has 15 amino acids. V lost 0 bases to trimming and J lost 8 bases; unmatched junction nucleotides: 5. The CDR3 nucleotides are TGTGCCAGCAGCGTAGGACAGGGCCCGGATTCACCCCTCCACTTT. Translation: CASSVGQGPDSPLHF.

This clone is a singleton in its sample. The J gene is TRBJ1-3, the V gene TRBV9; TRBD1 might be the D (6 bases). This CDR3 is built from 15 residues. Looked up from germline, CDR1 is SGDLS and CDR2 is YYNGEE. V was shortened by 3 bases and J by 0 bases, with 10 bases between the two germline ends. In DNA form, the CDR3 reads TGTGCCAGCAGCGAGGGGGGGTTCTCTGGAAACACCATATATTTT. Translated: CASSEGGFSGNTIYF.

For this clone: Other nucleotide sequences in the sample specify the same CDR3. This rearrangement joins TRBV7-2 to TRBJ2-3, with D perhaps matching TRBD1 or TRBD2 (5 bases each). The CDR3 has 15 residues. From germline, CDR1 is SGHTA and CDR2 FQGNSA. V was clipped by 6 bases and J by 2 bases, with 15 bases between them. The CDR3 DNA sequence: TGTGCCAGCAGTCTTTCCGGGACGGACACAGATACGCAGTATTTT. Translating it yields CASSLSGTDTDTQYF.